The present entry profiles one TCR beta chain with its context. This specimen belongs to a study of T cell responses to AZD1222 COVID-19 vaccine. Clones were read by immunoSEQ multiplex PCR, and TCRdb kept only the in-frame ones, dropping some. The table records about 64,000 clones, over 70% of them present only once. This CDR3 contains 15 residues. Germline CDR1 reads SGHRS; CDR2 reads YFSETQ. Trimming took off 1 base at V and 0 bases at J, with 8 bases between the two ends. The source was peripheral blood, collected 28 days after the second AZD1222 dose. The V call is TRBV5-1, the J call TRBJ1-3; possibly TRBD1 for D (5 bases). The sequence derives from an adult who received the AZD1222 COVID-19 vaccine. The CDR3 DNA follows: TGCGCCAGCAGCTTGTCGACAGCCTCTGGAAACACCATATATTTT. Amino acid sequence: CASSLSTASGNTIYF.